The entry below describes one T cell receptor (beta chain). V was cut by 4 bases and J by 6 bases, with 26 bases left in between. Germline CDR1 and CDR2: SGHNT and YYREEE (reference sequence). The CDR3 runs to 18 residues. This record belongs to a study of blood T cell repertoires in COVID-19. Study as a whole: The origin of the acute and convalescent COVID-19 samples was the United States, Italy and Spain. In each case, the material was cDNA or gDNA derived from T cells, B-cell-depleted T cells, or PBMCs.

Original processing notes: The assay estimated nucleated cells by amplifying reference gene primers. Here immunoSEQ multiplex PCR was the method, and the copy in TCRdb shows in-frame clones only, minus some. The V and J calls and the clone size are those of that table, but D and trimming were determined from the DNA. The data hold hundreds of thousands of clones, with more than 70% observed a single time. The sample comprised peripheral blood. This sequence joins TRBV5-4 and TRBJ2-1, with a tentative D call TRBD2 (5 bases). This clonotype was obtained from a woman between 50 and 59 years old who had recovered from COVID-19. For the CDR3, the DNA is TGTGCCAGCAGCCCCGGAGACGGACTTCCCGGAGTAGGCAATGAGCAGTTCTTC. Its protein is CASSPGDGLPGVGNEQFF. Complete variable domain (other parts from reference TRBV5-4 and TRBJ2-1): ETGVTQSPTHLIKTRGQQVTLRCSSQSGHNTVSWYQQALGQGPQFIFQYYREEENGRGNFPPRFSGLQFPNYSSELNVNALELDDSALYLCASSPGDGLPGVGNEQFFGPGTRLTVL.